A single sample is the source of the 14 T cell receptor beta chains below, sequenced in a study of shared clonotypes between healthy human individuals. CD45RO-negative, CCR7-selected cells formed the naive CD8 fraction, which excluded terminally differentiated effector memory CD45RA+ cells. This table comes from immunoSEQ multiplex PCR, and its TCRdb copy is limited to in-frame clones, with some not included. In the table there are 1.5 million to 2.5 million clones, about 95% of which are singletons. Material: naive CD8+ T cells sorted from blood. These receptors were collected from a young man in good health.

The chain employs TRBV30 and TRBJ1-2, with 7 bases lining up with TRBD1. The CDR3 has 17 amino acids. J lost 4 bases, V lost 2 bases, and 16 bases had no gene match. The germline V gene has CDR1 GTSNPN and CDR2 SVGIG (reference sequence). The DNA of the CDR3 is TGTGCCTGGAGTACTTCCGCCGAGGACAGGCCGATCTATGGCTACACCTTC. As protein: CAWSTSAEDRPIYGYTF.

CDR3 amino acids: CASSDEGGFYNEQFF. Written as DNA, the CDR3 is TGTGCCAGCAGTGACGAGGGGGGGTTTTACAATGAGCAGTTCTTC. The chain joins TRBV6-4 to TRBJ2-1; D might be TRBD2 (7 bases). This CDR3 is 15 amino acids long. Trimming removed 2 bases from V and 4 bases from J, with 12 bases in between. Germline V gene data show CDR1 as MRHNA and CDR2 as SNTAGT.

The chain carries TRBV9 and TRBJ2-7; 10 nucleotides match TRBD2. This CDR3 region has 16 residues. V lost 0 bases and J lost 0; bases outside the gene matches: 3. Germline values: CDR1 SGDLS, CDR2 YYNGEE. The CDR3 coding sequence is TGTGCCAGCAGCGTAGCCCCTAGCGGGAGCTCCTACGAGCAGTACTTC. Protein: CASSVAPSGSSYEQYF.

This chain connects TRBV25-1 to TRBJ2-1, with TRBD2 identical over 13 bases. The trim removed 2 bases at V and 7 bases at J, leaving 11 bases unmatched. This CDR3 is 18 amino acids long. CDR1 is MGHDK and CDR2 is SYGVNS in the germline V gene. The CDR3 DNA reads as TGTGCCAGCAGTGAAGACCGACCCGGGACTAGCGGGATAAATGAGCAGTTCTTC. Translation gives CASSEDRPGTSGINEQFF.

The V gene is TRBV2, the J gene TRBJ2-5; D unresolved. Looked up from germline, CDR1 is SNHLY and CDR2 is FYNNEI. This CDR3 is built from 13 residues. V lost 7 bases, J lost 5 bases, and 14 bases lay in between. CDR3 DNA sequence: TGTGCCAGCATCTCCATCGGCCCGGAGACCCAGTACTTC. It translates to CASISIGPETQYF.

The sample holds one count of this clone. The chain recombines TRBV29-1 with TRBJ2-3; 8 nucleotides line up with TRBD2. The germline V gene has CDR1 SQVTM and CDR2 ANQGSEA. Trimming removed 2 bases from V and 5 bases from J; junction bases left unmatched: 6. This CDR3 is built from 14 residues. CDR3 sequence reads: CSVETSGAEDTQYF. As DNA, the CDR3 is TGCAGCGTTGAAACTAGCGGAGCTGAAGATACGCAGTATTTT.

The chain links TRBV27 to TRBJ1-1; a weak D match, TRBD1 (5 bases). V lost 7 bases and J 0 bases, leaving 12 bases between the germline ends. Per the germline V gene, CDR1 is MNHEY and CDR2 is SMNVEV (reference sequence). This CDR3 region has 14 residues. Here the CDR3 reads CASNLRAMNTEAFF. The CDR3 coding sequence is TGTGCCAGCAATCTCAGGGCCATGAACACTGAAGCTTTCTTT.

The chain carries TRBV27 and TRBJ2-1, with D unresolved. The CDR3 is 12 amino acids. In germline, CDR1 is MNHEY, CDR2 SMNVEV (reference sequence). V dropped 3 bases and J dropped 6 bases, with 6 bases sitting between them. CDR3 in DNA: TGTGCCAGCAGTTTTCGATCCAATGAGCAGTTCTTC. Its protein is CASSFRSNEQFF.

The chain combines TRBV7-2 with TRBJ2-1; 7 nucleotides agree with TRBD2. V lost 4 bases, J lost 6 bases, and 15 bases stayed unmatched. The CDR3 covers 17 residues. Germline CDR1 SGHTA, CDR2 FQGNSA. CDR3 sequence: CASSSVLATLPRNEQFF. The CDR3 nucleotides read TGTGCCAGCAGCTCCGTACTAGCGACCTTACCCCGCAATGAGCAGTTCTTC.

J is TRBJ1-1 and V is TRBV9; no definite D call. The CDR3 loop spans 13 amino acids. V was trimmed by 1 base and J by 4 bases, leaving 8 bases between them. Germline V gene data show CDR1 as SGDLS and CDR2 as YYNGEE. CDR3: CASSVNRGTEAFF. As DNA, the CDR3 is TGTGCCAGCAGCGTAAACCGGGGCACTGAAGCTTTCTTT.

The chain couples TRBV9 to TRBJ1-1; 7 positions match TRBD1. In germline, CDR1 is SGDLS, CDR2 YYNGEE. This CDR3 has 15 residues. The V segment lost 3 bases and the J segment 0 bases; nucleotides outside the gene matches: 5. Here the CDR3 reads CASSGSTGLNTEAFF. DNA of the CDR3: TGTGCCAGCAGCGGATCGACAGGGCTGAACACTGAAGCTTTCTTT. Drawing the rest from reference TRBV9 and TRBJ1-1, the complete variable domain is DSGVTQTPKHLITATGQRVTLRCSPRSGDLSVYWYQQSLDQGLQFLIQYYNGEERAKGNILERFSAQQFPDLHSELNLSSLELGDSALYFCASSGSTGLNTEAFFGQGTRLTVV.

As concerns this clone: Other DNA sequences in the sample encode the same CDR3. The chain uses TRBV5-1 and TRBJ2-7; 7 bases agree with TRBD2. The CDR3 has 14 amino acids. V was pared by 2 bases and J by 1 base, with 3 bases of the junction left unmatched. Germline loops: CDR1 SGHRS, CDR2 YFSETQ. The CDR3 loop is CASSFGGDSYEQYF. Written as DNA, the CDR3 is TGCGCCAGCAGCTTTGGGGGGGATTCCTACGAGCAGTACTTC.

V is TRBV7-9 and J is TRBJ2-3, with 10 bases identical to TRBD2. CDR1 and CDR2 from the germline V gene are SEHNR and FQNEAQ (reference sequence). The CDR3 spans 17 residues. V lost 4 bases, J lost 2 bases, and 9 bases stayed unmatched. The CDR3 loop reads CASSSPSGTSDTDTQYF. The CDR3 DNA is TGTGCCAGCAGCTCCCCCTCCGGGACTAGCGACACAGATACGCAGTATTTT.

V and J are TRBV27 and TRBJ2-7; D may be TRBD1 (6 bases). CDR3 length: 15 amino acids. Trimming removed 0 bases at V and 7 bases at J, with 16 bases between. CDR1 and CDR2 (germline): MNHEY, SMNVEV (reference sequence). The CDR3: CASSLSFTGLVEQYF. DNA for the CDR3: TGTGCCAGCAGTTTATCCTTCACAGGGTTAGTAGAGCAGTACTTC.